These 7 T cell receptor beta chains were all obtained from the same sample, sequenced in a study of Ad26.COV2.S vaccination and SARS-CoV-2 variants. Treatment described: approximately 18 received Ad26.COV2.S at low or high dose, single or two shots; five or six received placebo; per-sample allocation not given. All samples were drawn on day 63, counting from the first vaccine or placebo injection. TCRdb's copy holds only in-frame clones and misses some; the assay was immunoSEQ multiplex PCR. The sample has some 330,000 clones; 90% are singletons. The source material was peripheral blood, sampled in a trial of Ad26.COV2.S vaccine versus placebo. Source of these receptors: a person between 18 and 60 years old who received the Ad26.COV2.S COVID-19 vaccine or a placebo.

The gene calls are TRBV7-9 and TRBJ2-1; D possibly corresponds to TRBD1 (6 bases). The CDR3 totals 14 residues. Trimming took off 5 bases at V and 9 bases at J, with 17 bases between the two ends. Looked up from germline, CDR1 is SEHNR and CDR2 is FQNEAQ (reference sequence). CDR3 sequence reads: CASSITGTRFEQFF. The CDR3 nucleotides are TGTGCCAGCAGCATCACCGGGACACGATTTGAGCAGTTCTTC. Full variable domain (missing parts from reference TRBV7-9 and TRBJ2-1): DTGVSQNPRHKITKRGQNVTFRCDPISEHNRLYWYRQTLGQGPEFLTYFQNEAQLEKSRLLSDRFSAERPKGSFSTLEIQRTEQGDSAMYLCASSITGTRFEQFFGPGTRLTVL.

This clone was found once. The rearrangement links TRBV7-2 to TRBJ1-2; 11 bases are a match to TRBD1. Germline CDR1 SGHTA, CDR2 FQGNSA. V lost 9 bases, J lost 8 bases, and 17 bases stayed unmatched. This CDR3 is built from 16 residues. The CDR3 here is CASRLAGTGGLWGYTF. CDR3 in DNA: TGTGCCAGTCGCCTGGCCGGGACAGGGGGATTGTGGGGCTACACCTTC.

In the case of this clone: The same CDR3 arises from other DNA sequences in this sample as well. The CDR3, as DNA: TGTGCCAGTAGTATAGCGGGGGGGAACACTGAAGCTTTCTTT. It codes for CASSIAGGNTEAFF. V is TRBV19 and J is TRBJ1-1, with D maybe TRBD1 (5 bases). The CDR3 is made up of 14 amino acids. The V gene lost 1 base and the J gene lost 1 base, with 7 bases spanning the gap. Germline assignment: CDR1 LNHDA and CDR2 SQIVND (reference sequence).

The chain couples TRBV7-2 to TRBJ2-2; tentatively, D is TRBD2 (5 bases). Per germline, CDR1 SGHTA and CDR2 FQGNSA. The CDR3 totals 15 residues. V lost 1 base to trimming and J lost 4 bases, with 10 bases between them. The CDR3 bases are TGTGCCAGCAGCTTAGACAGCGGAGGCACCGGGGAGCTGTTTTTT. Residues: CASSLDSGGTGELFF.

The chain employs TRBV11-2 and TRBJ2-1; D is undetermined. The V and J ends lost 3 bases and 10 bases respectively, with 13 bases between them. This CDR3 comprises 13 residues. From germline, CDR1 is SGHAT and CDR2 FQNNGV. As DNA, the CDR3 is TGTGCCAGCAGCTTCGCCGGCCCGGCAGAGCAGTTCTTC. Amino acid sequence: CASSFAGPAEQFF.

The CDR3 DNA sequence: TGTGCCAGCAGCTTGGGGATAGGGACTAGTATTGAGCAGTACGTC. The encoded protein is CASSLGIGTSIEQYV. The chain is built from TRBV5-4 and TRBJ2-7; 8 positions agree with TRBD2. The trim removed 0 bases at V and 7 bases at J, leaving 9 bases unmatched. This CDR3 has 15 residues. Germline V gene data show CDR1 as SGHNT and CDR2 as YYREEE (reference sequence).

This chain joins TRBV6-2 or TRBV6-3 and TRBJ2-3; D is perhaps TRBD1 or TRBD2 (5 bases each). The CDR3 runs 16 residues. Germline CDR1 reads MNHEY; CDR2 reads SVGEGT. V lost 5 bases and J 0 bases, leaving 15 bases between the germline ends. The CDR3 DNA reads TGTGCCAGCAGTCATCCCGGGGCGGGTAGCACAGATACGCAGTATTTT. Translating gives CASSHPGAGSTDTQYF.